A selection of T cell receptor beta chains follows, all from one sample in a study of T cells in tuberculosis. Generated by immunoSEQ multiplex PCR, the TCRdb table keeps only in-frame clones and is missing some. Here the sample spans some 23,000 clones, approximately 90% being singletons. Sample: PBMCs. Receptors originate from a donor aged 10-35 years with latent tuberculosis or without tuberculosis infection. Some clones in this sample may be carry-over from other donors' samples. Each CDR3 is given with its conserved first and last residue. A D gene is named only where the DNA matches it firmly. Clone sizes are given selectively: once, few, many, or a class where the clone is expanded.

D gene	V gene	clone size	J gene	CDR3 protein	CDR3 DNA
NA	TRBV6-4	NA	TRBJ2-3	CASSDSEAAATQYF	TGTGCCAGCAGTGACTCAGAAGCGGCAGCTACGCAGTATTTT
TRBD1	TRBV6-5	NA	TRBJ1-2	CASSSDRGGYGYTF	TGTGCCAGCAGTTCTGACAGGGGCGGGTATGGCTACACCTTC
TRBD1	TRBV7-9	NA	TRBJ1-1	CASSLRGTGGSLNTEAFF	TGTGCCAGCAGCTTAAGAGGGACAGGGGGCAGCTTGAACACTGAAGCTTTCTTT
TRBD2	TRBV7-8	NA	TRBJ2-4	CASSLALFSGGKNIQYF	TGTGCCAGCAGCTTAGCCCTCTTTAGCGGGGGGAAAAACATTCAGTACTTC
NA	TRBV9	NA	TRBJ2-4	CASSVRERKNIQYF	TGTGCCAGCAGCGTACGGGAAAGGAAAAACATTCAGTACTTC
TRBD1	TRBV7-8	NA	TRBJ1-1	CASSPLQGYNTEAFF	TGTGCCAGCAGCCCCTTACAGGGGTATAACACTGAAGCTTTCTTT
NA	TRBV19	NA	TRBJ2-1	CASRDISLAGSYNEQFF	TGTGCCAGTAGGGATATATCGTTAGCCGGCTCCTACAATGAGCAGTTCTTC
NA	TRBV5-1	NA	TRBJ1-2	CASSLEAGSGYTF	TGCGCCAGCAGCTTGGAGGCGGGGAGTGGCTACACCTTC
NA	TRBV27	medium-sized	TRBJ2-7	CASSLSIGSEQYF	TGTGCCAGCAGTTTATCGATAGGGAGCGAGCAGTACTTC
NA	TRBV4-3	NA	TRBJ2-3	CASSQDSVTDTQYF	TGCGCCAGCAGCCAAGATTCCGTCACAGATACGCAGTATTTT
TRBD1	TRBV29-1	NA	TRBJ1-2	CSVDRTGDYGYTF	TGCAGCGTTGACAGGACAGGGGACTATGGCTACACCTTC
NA	TRBV11-3	NA	TRBJ1-1	CASSSRTVTHTEAFF	TGTGCCAGCAGCTCCCGAACAGTGACCCACACTGAAGCTTTCTTT
NA	TRBV30	NA	TRBJ2-2	CAWSVRGGELFF	TGTGCCTGGAGTGTTAGGGGCGGGGAGCTGTTTTTT
TRBD1	TRBV27	NA	TRBJ1-2	CASSSFRGTGWNYGYTF	TGTGCCAGCAGCAGTTTTAGGGGGACAGGGTGGAACTATGGCTACACCTTC
TRBD1	TRBV14	NA	TRBJ1-5	CASSQVTTGKEVGHQPQHF	TGTGCCAGCAGCCAAGTCACGACAGGGAAGGAGGTCGGCCATCAGCCCCAGCATTTT
TRBD2	TRBV7-2	NA	TRBJ2-1	CASSLSGRATYNEQFF	TGTGCCAGCAGCCTTAGCGGGAGGGCCACCTACAATGAGCAGTTCTTC
NA	TRBV2	NA	TRBJ1-1	CASRPLPGNPEAFF	TGTGCCAGCAGACCCCTTCCGGGTAACCCTGAAGCTTTCTTT
NA	TRBV7-8	NA	TRBJ1-2	CASSLRTPRGYGYTF	TGTGCCAGCAGCTTACGGACACCTCGAGGCTATGGCTACACCTTC
NA	TRBV2	NA	TRBJ2-7	CASSDRFYEQYF	TGTGCCAGCAGCGACAGGTTTTACGAGCAGTACTTC
NA	TRBV5-6	NA	TRBJ1-1	CASSFQETEAFF	TGTGCCAGCAGCTTTCAAGAGACTGAAGCTTTCTTT
NA	TRBV25-1	NA	TRBJ1-1	CASSPTQVSTEAFF	TGTGCCAGCAGCCCAACACAGGTGAGCACTGAAGCTTTCTTT
NA	TRBV6-4	NA	TRBJ2-1	CASSSGLTNEQFF	TGTGCCAGCAGTTCGGGACTCACTAATGAGCAGTTCTTC
TRBD1	TRBV29-1	NA	TRBJ2-7	CSGTGANSYEQYF	TGCAGCGGGACAGGGGCCAACTCCTACGAGCAGTACTTC
TRBD1	TRBV19	NA	TRBJ2-6	CASRGRDRAIFSGANVLTF	TGTGCCAGTAGGGGGAGGGACAGGGCTATTTTCTCTGGGGCCAACGTCCTGACTTTC